This entry features one T cell receptor beta chain sequence. Its antigen is not known. Using immunoSEQ multiplex PCR, the repertoire was profiled, and TCRdb retains in-frame clones only, with some absent. The sample gives roughly 70,000 clones, about nine tenths of which show up once; 0.31% is in the top ten. V dropped 1 base and J dropped 8 bases, with 5 bases sitting between them. The CDR3 totals 11 residues. Germline V CDR1 and CDR2: SEHNR, FQNEAQ (reference sequence). This record comes from a study of OX40 agonist ivuxolimab in advanced cancers. Study-level information: Patients received ivuxolimab, an intravenous treatment, every 2 weeks at 0.01 to 10 mg/kg. Study results and caveats: The study found among the lowest clonal expansion in partial responders at 0.1-3.0 mg/kg. The mean number of expanded clones was higher in CD8+ T cells than in CD4+.

This rearrangement joins TRBV7-9 to TRBJ1-1; D unclear. The sequence was collected from an adult with an advanced solid tumor such as melanoma, head and neck, liver or kidney cancer. Sequenced here: CD4+ or CD8+ T cells sorted from blood, sampled in a trial of the OX40 agonist ivuxolimab. Written as DNA, the CDR3 is TGTGCCAGCAGCTTAGAACAGGAAGCTTTCTTT. It specifies CASSLEQEAFF.